A single T cell receptor (beta chain) is shown here with its context. Its matching antigen is unknown. Profiling relied on immunoSEQ multiplex PCR, and the TCRdb table lists in-frame clones only, not all of them. This table has about 30,000 clones, around 80% appearing once. The sample belongs to a study of CD4 T cells in relation to SARS-CoV-2 and coronaviruses. The V end lost 4 bases, the J end lost 10 bases, and 9 bases lay between the germline ends. Germline loops: CDR1 SGHRS, CDR2 YFSETQ. This CDR3 comprises 11 residues. CD4+ T cells from unexposed donors were obtained before the COVID-19 pandemic (2011-2018). The cells were cultured for 10 days before CD4+ T cells were isolated.

The clonotype was recovered from a human donor in good health. The gene calls are TRBV5-1 and TRBJ2-1; D remains ambiguous. What was sequenced was CD4+ T cells from PBMCs, cultured in vitro. CDR3 in DNA: TGCGCCAGCAGCCTCGTGGCCGAGCAGTTCTTC. This codes for CASSLVAEQFF.